This TCR beta chain is drawn from a study of CD8 T cells in ankylosing spondylitis. Regarding the study as a whole: Ankylosing spondylitis blood appeared to be characterized by a TCR beta motif of several highly homologous variants.

Remarks on this clonotype: The target antigen is unknown.

CDR1 and CDR2 (germline): SNHLY, FYNNEI. V was clipped by 5 bases and J by 3 bases, with 7 bases between them. The CDR3 loop spans 12 amino acids. TCRdb recomputed calls from the 5' RACE reads with MiXCR, one row per CDR3 protein. The sample records approximately 550,000 distinct CDR3 sequences, about 12% being singletons. The source of this sequence is a male donor with ankylosing spondylitis. This rearrangement joins TRBV2 to TRBJ2-5; D is ambiguous. Input material: blood, either unsorted or a sorted T cell fraction (not recorded which). This chain's CDR3 is CASSRGEETQYF. In DNA, the CDR3 is TGTGCCAGCAGTAGAGGAGAAGAGACCCAGTACTTC.